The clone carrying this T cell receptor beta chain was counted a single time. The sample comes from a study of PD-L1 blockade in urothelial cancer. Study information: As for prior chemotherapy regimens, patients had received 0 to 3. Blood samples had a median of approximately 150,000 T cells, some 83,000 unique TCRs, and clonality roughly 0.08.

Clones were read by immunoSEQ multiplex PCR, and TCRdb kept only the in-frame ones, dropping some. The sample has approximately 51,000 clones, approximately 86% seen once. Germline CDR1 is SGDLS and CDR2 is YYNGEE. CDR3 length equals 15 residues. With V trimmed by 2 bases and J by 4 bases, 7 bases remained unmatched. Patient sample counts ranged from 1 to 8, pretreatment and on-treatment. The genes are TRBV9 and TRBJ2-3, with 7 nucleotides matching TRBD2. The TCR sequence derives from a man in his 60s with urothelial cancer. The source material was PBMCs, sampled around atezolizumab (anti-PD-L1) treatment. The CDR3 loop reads CASSVGGAGADTQYF. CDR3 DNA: TGTGCCAGCAGCGTGGGAGGGGCGGGCGCAGATACGCAGTATTTT. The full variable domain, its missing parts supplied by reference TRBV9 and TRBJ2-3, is DSGVTQTPKHLITATGQRVTLRCSPRSGDLSVYWYQQSLDQGLQFLIQYYNGEERAKGNILERFSAQQFPDLHSELNLSSLELGDSALYFCASSVGGAGADTQYFGPGTRLTVL.